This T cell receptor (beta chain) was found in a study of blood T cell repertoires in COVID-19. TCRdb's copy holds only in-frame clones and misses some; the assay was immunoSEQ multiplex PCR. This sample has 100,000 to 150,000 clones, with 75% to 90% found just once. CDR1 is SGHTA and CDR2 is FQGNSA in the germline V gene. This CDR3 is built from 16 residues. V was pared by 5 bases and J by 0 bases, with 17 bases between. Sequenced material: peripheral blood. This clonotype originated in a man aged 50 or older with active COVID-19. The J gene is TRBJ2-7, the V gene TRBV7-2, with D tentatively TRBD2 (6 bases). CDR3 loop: CASSPPPGLVSYEQYF. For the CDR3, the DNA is TGTGCCAGCAGCCCACCACCGGGACTCGTCTCCTACGAGCAGTACTTC.